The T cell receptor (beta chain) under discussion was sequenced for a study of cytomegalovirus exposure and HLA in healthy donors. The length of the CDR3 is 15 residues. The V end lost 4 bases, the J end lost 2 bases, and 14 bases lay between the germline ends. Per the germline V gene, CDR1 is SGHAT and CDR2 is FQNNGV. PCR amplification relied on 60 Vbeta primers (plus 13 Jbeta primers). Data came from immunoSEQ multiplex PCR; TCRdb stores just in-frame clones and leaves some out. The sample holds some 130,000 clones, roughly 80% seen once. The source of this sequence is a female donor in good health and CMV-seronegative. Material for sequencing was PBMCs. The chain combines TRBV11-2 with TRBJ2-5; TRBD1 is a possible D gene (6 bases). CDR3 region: CASSSHRDKQETQYF. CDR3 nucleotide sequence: TGTGCCAGCAGCTCACACCGGGACAAACAAGAGACCCAGTACTTC.